This T cell receptor (beta chain) was identified during a study of identical twins. The CDR3 length is 15 residues. Losses at the gene ends were 2 bases for V and 3 bases for J; bases not matched to a gene: 5. Germline V gene data show CDR1 as SGHDT and CDR2 as YYEEEE. In this sample, this clonotype turned up many times. As yet, its antigen is unknown. Study-wide points: Weaker excess twin sharing was observed in beta out-of-frame sequences. While abundant cord blood beta clonotypes carried fewer insertions, memory repertoires showed no such pattern.

A universal primer binding site was introduced by template switching. The final cDNA contained unique molecular identifiers. MiXCR was run by TCRdb on the 5' RACE reads, yielding one entry per CDR3 protein. There are a few hundred thousand distinct CDR3 sequences in the sample; under 9% occur only once, and 2.1% lies in the top ten. These data were also filed under a second study, of yellow fever vaccine responses in identical twins.

The chain carries TRBV5-6 and TRBJ2-5; 9 bases are shared with TRBD1. Sequencing was carried out using memory (CD45RO+) T cells sorted from blood. The receptor was isolated from a woman between 18 and 29 years old in good health. The CDR3 sequence is CASSLLRDREETQYF. CDR3 bases: TGTGCCAGCAGCTTACTCCGGGACAGGGAAGAGACCCAGTACTTC.